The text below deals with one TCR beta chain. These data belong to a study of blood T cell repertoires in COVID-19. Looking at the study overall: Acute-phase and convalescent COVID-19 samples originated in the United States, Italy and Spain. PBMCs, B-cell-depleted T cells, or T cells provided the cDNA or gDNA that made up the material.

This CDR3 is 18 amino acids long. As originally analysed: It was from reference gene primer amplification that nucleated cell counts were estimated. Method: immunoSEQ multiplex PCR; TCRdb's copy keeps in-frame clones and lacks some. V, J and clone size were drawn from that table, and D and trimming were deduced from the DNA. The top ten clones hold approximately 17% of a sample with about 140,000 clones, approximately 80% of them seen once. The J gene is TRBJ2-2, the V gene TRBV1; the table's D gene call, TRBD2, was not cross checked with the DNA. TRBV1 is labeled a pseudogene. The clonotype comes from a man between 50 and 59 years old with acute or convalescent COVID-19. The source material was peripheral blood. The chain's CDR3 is CTSSQELAGGPNTGELFF. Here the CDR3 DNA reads TGCACCAGCAGCCAAGAACTAGCGGGGGGGCCGAACACCGGGGAGCTGTTTTTT.